This TCR beta chain derives from a study of blood T cell repertoires in COVID-19. Study context: The analysed material was cDNA or gDNA that came from T cells, B-cell-depleted T cells, or PBMCs.

J was trimmed by 4 bases and V by 1 base; bases with no gene match: 4. The CDR3 runs 15 residues. Germline lookup yields CDR1 LNHNV and CDR2 YYDKDF (reference sequence). TCRdb's copy holds only in-frame clones and misses some; the assay was immunoSEQ multiplex PCR. The sample carries roughly 9,400 clones, about 80% recorded once. The source is a human donor in a cohort sampled during active COVID-19. The V gene is TRBV15, the J gene TRBJ1-1; 9 bases match TRBD1. Input material: peripheral blood. The CDR3: CATSRAGTGSTEAFF. CDR3 coding DNA: TGTGCCACCAGCAGAGCCGGGACAGGGTCCACTGAAGCTTTCTTT.